This TCR beta chain comes out of a study of T cell repertoires in cytomegalovirus infection. MiXCR, applied by TCRdb to the reads, yields one record per CDR3 protein. The profile shows some 310,000 distinct CDR3 sequences, 25% of them singletons. On this clonotype: The antigen is unknown.

CDR1 LNHDA and CDR2 SQIVND come from the germline V gene (reference sequence). CDR3 length: 15 residues. Trimming took 5 bases from V and 4 from J, leaving 17 bases between them. This receptor was identified in a human donor in good health (CMV status not recorded). Some clones in this sample may be carry-over from other donors' samples. The rearrangement uses TRBV19 and TRBJ1-2; tentatively, D is TRBD1 (5 bases). The sample was cultured PBMCs, taken from culture after CMV antigen stimulation. The CDR3 bases are TGTGCCAGTAGTGACTCGGGACGGAGAACCTATGGCTACACCTTC. Amino acid sequence: CASSDSGRRTYGYTF.